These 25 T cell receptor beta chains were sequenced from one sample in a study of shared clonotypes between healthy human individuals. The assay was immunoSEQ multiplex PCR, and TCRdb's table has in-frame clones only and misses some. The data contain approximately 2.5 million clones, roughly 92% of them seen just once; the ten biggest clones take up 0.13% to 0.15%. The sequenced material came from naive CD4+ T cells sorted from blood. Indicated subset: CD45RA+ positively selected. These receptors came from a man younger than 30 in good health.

DNA of the CDR3: TGTGCCAGCAGCCCTAGCGGGGGGCGGAGGGGGGAGCTGTTTTTT. Its translation is CASSPSGGRRGELFF. J is TRBJ2-2 and V is TRBV28; 11 bases align to TRBD2. The V gene's germline CDR1 is MDHEN and CDR2 SYDVKM. CDR3 length: 15 amino acids. V dropped 6 bases and J dropped 8; count of bases not matched to a gene: 8.

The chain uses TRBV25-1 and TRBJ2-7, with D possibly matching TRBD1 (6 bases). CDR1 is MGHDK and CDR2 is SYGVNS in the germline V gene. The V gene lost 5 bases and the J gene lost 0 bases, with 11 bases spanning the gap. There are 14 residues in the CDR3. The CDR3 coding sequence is TGTGCCAGCAGTAAGACAGGAAACTCCTACGAGCAGTACTTC. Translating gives CASSKTGNSYEQYF.

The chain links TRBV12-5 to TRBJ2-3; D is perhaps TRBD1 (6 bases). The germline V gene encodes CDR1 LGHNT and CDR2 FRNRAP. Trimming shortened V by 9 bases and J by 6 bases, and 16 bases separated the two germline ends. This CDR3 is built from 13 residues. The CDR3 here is CASRTEGEDTQYF. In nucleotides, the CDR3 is TGTGCTAGCCGGACAGAAGGTGAGGATACGCAGTATTTT.

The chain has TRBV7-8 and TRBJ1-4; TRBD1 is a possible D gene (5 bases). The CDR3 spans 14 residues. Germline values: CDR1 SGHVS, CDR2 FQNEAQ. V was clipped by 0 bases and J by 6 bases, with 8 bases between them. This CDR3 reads CASSLAGADEKLFF. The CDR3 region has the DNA TGTGCCAGCAGCTTAGCAGGGGCTGATGAAAAACTGTTTTTT.

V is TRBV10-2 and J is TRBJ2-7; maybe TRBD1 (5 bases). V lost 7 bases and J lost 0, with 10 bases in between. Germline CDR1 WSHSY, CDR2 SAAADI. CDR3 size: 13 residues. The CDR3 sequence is CASMRQYSYEQYF. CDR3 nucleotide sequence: TGCGCCAGCATGCGACAGTACTCCTACGAGCAGTACTTC.

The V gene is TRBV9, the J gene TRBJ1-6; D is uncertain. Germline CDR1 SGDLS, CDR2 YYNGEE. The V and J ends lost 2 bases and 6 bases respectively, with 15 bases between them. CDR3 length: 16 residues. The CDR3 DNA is TGTGCCAGCAGCGTCAATCCGCAGCGGGGTAATTCACCCCTCCACTTT. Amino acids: CASSVNPQRGNSPLHF.

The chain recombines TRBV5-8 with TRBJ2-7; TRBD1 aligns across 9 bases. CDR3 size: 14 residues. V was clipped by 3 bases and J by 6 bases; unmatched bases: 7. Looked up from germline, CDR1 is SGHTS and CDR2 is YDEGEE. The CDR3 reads CASSSGQGQGEQYF. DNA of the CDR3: TGTGCCAGCAGCTCGGGACAGGGCCAGGGCGAGCAGTACTTC.

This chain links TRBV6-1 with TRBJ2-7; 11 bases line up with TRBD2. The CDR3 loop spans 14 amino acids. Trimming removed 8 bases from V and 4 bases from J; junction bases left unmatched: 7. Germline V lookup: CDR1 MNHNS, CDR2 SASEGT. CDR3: CASLLAGGSYEQYF. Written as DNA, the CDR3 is TGTGCCAGCCTTCTAGCGGGGGGTTCGTACGAGCAGTACTTC.

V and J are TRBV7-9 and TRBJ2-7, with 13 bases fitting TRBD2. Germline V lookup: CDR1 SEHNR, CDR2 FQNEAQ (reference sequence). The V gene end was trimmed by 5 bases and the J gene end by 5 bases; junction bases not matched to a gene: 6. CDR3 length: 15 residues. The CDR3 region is CASSPGLAGANEQYF. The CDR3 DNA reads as TGTGCCAGCAGCCCCGGACTAGCGGGAGCAAACGAGCAGTACTTC.

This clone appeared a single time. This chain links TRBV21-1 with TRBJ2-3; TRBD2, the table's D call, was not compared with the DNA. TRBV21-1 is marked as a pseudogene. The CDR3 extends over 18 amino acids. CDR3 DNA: TGTGCCAGCAGCAGCGGGACTAGCGGGGGCCTCAGCACAGATACGCAGTATTTT. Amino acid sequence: CASSSGTSGGLSTDTQYF.

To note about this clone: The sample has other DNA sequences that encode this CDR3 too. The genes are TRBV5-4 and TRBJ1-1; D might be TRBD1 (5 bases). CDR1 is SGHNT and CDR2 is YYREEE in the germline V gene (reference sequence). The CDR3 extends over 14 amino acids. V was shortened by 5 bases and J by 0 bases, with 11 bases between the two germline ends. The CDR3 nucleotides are TGTGCCAGCAGTTTAGACAGTATGAACACTGAAGCTTTCTTT. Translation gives CASSLDSMNTEAFF.

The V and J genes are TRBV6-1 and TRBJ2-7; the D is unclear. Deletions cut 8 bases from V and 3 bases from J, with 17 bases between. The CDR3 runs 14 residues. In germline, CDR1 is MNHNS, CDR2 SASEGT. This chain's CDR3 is CASQTRSLHYEQYF. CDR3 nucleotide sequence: TGTGCCAGCCAGACTCGATCTCTCCACTACGAGCAGTACTTC.

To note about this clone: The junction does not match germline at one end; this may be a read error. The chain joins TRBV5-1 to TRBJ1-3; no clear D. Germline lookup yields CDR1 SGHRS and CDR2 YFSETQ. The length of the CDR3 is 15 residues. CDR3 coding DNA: TGCGCCAGCAGCCTGGGTTCGGCCTCTGGAAACACCATACATTTT. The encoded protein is CASSLGSASGNTIHF.

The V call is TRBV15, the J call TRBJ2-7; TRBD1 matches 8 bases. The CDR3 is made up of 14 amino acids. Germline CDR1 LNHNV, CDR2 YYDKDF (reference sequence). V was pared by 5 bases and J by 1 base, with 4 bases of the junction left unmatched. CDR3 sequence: CATSGDRWSYEQYF. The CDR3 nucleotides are TGTGCCACCAGCGGGGACAGGTGGTCCTACGAGCAGTACTTC.

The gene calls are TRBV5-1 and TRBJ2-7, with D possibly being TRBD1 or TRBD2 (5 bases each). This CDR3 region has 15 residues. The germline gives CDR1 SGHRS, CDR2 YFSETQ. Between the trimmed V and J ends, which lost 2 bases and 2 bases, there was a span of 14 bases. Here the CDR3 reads CASSLVVRDPYEQYF. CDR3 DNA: TGCGCCAGCAGCTTAGTCGTCCGGGACCCCTACGAGCAGTACTTC.

The CDR3 reads CASSLIPGQGARETQYF. The CDR3 bases are TGTGCCAGCAGCTTAATCCCGGGACAGGGGGCCCGCGAGACCCAGTACTTC. The rearrangement joins TRBV7-2 to TRBJ2-5, with 12 bases lining up with TRBD1. V lost 2 bases and J lost 5; bases outside the gene matches: 9. Germline values: CDR1 SGHTA, CDR2 FQGNSA. The CDR3 spans 17 residues.

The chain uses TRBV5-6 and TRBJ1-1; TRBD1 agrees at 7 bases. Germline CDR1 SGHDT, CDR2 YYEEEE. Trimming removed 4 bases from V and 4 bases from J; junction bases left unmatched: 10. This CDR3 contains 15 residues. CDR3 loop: CASSQGQIGITEAFF. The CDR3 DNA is TGTGCCAGCAGCCAGGGACAGATCGGGATCACTGAAGCTTTCTTT.

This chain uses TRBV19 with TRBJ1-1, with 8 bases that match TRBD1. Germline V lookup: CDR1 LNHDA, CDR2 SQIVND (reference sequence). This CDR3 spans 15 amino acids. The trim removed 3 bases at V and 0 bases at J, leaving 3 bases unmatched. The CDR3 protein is CASSMLDRVNTEAFF. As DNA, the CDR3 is TGTGCCAGTAGTATGTTGGACAGGGTGAACACTGAAGCTTTCTTT.

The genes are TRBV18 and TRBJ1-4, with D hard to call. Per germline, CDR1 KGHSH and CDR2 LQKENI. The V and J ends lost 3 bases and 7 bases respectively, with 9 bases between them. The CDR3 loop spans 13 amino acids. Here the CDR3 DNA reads TGTGCCAGCTCACCGGAATCGGCTGAAAAACTGTTTTTT. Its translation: CASSPESAEKLFF. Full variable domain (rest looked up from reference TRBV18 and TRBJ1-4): NAGVMQNPRHLVRRRGQEARLRCSPMKGHSHVYWYRQLPEEGLKFMVYLQKENIIDESGMPKERFSAEFPKEGPSILRIQQVVRGDSAAYFCASSPESAEKLFFGSGTQLSVL.

The CDR3 sequence: CATSRDKRQWDNSPLHF. In DNA form, the CDR3 reads TGTGCCACCAGCAGAGATAAGCGACAGTGGGATAATTCACCCCTCCACTTT. The J gene is TRBJ1-6, the V gene TRBV15, with D possibly being TRBD1 (5 bases). Germline CDR1 reads LNHNV; CDR2 reads YYDKDF (reference sequence). V was shortened by 0 bases and J by 5 bases, with 14 bases between the two germline ends. The CDR3 is 17 residues long.

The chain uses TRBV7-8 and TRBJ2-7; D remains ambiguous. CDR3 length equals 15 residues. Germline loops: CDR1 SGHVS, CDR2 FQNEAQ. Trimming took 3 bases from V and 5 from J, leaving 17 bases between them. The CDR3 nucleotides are TGTGCCAGCAGCTTCGTGGAAGACCCTAGGGACGAGCAGTACTTC. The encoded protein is CASSFVEDPRDEQYF. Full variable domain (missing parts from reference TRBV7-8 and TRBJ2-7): GAGVSQSPRYKVAKRGQDVALRCDPISGHVSLFWYQQALGQGPEFLTYFQNEAQLDKSGLPSDRFFAERPEGSVSTLKIQRTQQEDSAVYLCASSFVEDPRDEQYFGPGTRLTVT.

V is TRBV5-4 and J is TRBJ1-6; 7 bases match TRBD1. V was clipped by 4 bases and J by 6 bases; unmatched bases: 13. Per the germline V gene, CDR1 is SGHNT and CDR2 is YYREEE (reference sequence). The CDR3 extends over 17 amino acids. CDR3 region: CASSRDVAGGSNSPLHF. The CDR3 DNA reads TGTGCCAGCAGCCGGGACGTGGCAGGGGGAAGTAATTCACCCCTCCACTTT. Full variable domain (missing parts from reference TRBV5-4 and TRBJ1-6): ETGVTQSPTHLIKTRGQQVTLRCSSQSGHNTVSWYQQALGQGPQFIFQYYREEENGRGNFPPRFSGLQFPNYSSELNVNALELDDSALYLCASSRDVAGGSNSPLHFGNGTRLTVT.

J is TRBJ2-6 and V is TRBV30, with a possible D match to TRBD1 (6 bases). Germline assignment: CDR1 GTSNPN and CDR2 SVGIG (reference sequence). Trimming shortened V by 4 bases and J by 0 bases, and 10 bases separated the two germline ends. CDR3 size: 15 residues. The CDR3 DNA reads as TGTGCCTGGACCCAGGACAGCTCTGGGGCCAACGTCCTGACTTTC. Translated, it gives CAWTQDSSGANVLTF.

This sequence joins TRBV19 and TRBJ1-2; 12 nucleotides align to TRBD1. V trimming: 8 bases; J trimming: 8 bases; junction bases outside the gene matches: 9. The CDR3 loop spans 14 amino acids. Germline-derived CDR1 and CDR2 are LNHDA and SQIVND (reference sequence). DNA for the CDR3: TGTGCCAGTTCCCCCGGGACAGGGGGCTGGGGCTACACCTTC. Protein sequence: CASSPGTGGWGYTF.

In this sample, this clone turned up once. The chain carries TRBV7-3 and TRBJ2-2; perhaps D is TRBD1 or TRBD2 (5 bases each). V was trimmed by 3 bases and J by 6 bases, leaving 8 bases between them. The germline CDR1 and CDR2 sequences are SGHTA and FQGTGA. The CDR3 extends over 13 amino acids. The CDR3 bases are TGTGCCAGCAGCTTTCAGGGAGCCGGGGAGCTGTTTTTT. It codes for CASSFQGAGELFF.